This T cell receptor beta chain was identified in a study of CD8 T cells in ankylosing spondylitis. There are 12 residues in the CDR3. V was clipped by 3 bases and J by 6 bases, with 9 bases between them. Germline CDR1 and CDR2: DFQATT and SNEGSKA (reference sequence). Ten or more counts support this clonotype. TCRdb processed the 5' RACE reads anew with MiXCR; each CDR3 protein has one entry. The sample yields roughly 260,000 distinct CDR3 sequences, 15% to 20% seen once. This sequence originates from a male donor with ankylosing spondylitis or in good health (not recorded which). The V call is TRBV20-1, the J call TRBJ1-5; a possible D gene is TRBD1 (5 bases). The source material was blood, either unsorted or a sorted T cell fraction (not recorded which). CDR3 nucleotide sequence: TGCAGTGCTAGGGATCAGGGTCAGCCCCAGCATTTT. It translates to CSARDQGQPQHF.